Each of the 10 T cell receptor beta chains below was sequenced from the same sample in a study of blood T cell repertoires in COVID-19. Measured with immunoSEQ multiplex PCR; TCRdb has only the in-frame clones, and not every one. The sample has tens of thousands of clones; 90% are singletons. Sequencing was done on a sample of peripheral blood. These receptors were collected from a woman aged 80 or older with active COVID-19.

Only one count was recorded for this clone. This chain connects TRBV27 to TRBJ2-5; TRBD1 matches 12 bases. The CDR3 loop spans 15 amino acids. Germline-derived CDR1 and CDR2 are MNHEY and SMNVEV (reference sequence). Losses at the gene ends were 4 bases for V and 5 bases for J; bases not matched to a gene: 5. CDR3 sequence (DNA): TGTGCCAGCAGTTCCCGGGACAGGGGGCGGGAGACCCAGTACTTC. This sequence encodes CASSSRDRGRETQYF.

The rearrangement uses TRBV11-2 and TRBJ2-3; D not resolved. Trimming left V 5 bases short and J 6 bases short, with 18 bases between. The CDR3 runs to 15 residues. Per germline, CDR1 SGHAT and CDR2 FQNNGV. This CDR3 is CASSPDLRLMDTQYF. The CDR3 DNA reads TGTGCCAGCAGCCCCGACTTGCGGCTGATGGATACGCAGTATTTT.

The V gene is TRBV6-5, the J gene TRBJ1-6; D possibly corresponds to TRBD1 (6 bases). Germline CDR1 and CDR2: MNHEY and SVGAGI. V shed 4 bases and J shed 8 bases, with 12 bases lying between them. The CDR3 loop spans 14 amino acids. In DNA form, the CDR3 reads TGTGCCAGCAGTTTCACAGGGTTTCATTCACCCCTCCACTTT. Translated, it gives CASSFTGFHSPLHF.

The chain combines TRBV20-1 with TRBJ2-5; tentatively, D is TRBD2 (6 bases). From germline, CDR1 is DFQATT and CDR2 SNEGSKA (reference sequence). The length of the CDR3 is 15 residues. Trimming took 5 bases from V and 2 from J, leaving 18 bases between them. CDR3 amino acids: CSAGGSGYSQETQYF. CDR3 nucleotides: TGCAGTGCTGGTGGGAGCGGGTATTCTCAAGAGACCCAGTACTTC.

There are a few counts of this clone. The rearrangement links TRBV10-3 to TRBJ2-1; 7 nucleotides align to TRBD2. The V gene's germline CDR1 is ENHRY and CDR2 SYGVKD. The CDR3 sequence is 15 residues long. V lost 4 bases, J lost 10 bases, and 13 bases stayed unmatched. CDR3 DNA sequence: TGTGCCATCAGTGGGGGGGGGACGGAATTAAGGGAGCAGTTCTTC. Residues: CAISGGGTELREQFF.

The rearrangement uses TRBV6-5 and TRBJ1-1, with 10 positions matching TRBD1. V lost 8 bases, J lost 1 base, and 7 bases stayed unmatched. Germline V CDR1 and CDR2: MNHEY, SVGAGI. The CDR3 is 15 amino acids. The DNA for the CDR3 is TGTGCCAGCCTCATAAGGACAGGGGGGAACACTGAAGCTTTCTTT. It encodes CASLIRTGGNTEAFF.

CDR3 DNA sequence: TGTGCCAGCAGCACCCACTGGCGGGAGTTTTATGAGCAGTTCTTC. The encoded protein is CASSTHWREFYEQFF. J is TRBJ2-1 and V is TRBV5-6, with 7 bases that match TRBD2. Germline CDR1 is SGHDT and CDR2 is YYEEEE. CDR3 size: 15 residues. J gave up 8 bases and V 4 bases, and 12 bases lay outside the gene matches.

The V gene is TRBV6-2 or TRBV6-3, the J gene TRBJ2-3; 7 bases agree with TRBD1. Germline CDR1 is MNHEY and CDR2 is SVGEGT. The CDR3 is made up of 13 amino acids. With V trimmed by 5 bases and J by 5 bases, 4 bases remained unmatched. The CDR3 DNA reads TGTGCCAGCAGTCCAAGGGGGCTAGATACGCAGTATTTT. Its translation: CASSPRGLDTQYF.

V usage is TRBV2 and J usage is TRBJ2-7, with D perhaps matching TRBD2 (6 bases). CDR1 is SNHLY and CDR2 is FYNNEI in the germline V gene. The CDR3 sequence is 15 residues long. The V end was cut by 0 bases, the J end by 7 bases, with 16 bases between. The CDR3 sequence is CASSEAGRAGREQYF. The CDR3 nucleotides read TGTGCCAGCAGTGAAGCGGGCAGAGCCGGGAGAGAGCAGTACTTC.

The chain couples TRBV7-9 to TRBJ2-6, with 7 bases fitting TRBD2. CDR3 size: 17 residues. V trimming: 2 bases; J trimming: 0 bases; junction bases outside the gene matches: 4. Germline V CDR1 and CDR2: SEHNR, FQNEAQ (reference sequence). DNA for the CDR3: TGTGCCAGCAGCTTAACTAGCGTCCTCTCTGGGGCCAACGTCCTGACTTTC. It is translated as CASSLTSVLSGANVLTF.